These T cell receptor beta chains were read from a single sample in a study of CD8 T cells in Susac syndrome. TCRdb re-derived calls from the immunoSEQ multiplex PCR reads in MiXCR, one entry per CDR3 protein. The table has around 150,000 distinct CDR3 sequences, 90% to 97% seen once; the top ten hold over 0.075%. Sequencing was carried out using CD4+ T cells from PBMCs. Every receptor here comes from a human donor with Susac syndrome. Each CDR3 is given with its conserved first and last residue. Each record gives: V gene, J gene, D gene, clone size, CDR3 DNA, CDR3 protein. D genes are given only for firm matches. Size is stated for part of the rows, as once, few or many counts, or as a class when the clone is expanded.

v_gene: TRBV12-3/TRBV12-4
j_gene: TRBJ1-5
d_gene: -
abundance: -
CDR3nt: TGTGCCAGCAAACGGGACGGACTCAATCAGCCCCAGCATTTT
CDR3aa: CASKRDGLNQPQHF

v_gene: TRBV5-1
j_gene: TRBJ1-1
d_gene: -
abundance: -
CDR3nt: TGCGCCAGCAGCTTCCAGGGAATGAACACTGAAGCTTTCTTT
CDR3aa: CASSFQGMNTEAFF

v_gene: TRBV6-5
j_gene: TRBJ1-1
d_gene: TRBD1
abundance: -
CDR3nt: TGTGCCAGCAGTTACGGCAGGGGGCAAGCTTTCTTT
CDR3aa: CASSYGRGQAFF

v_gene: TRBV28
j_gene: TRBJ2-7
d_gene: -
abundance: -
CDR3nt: TGTGCCAGCCTTGGACCCTACGAGCAGTACTTC
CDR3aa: CASLGPYEQYF

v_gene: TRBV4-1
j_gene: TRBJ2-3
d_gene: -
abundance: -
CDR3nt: TGCGCCAGCAGCCTAGCGGTTCGCTTGGATACGCAGTATTTT
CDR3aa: CASSLAVRLDTQYF

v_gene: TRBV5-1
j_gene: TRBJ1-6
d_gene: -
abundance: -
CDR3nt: TGCGCCAGCAGCTTGACCGGGGTTCCTAATTCACCCCTCCACTTT
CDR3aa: CASSLTGVPNSPLHF

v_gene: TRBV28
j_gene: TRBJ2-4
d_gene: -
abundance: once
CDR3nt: TGTGCCAGCAGTTTACTCCTGGCGCGAAACATTCAGTACTTC
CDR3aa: CASSLLLARNIQYF

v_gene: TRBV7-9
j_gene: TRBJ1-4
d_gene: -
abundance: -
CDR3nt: TGTGCCAGCAGCTTACAAGGATATGAAAAACTGTTTTTT
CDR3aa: CASSLQGYEKLFF

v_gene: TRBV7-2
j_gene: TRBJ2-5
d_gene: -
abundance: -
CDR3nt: TGTGCCAGCAGCCCCGATCGGGGGAGAGAGACCCAGTACTTC
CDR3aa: CASSPDRGRETQYF

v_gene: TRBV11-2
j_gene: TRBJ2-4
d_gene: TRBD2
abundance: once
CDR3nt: TGTGCCAGCAGAGGACTAGCGGGGGCGGGAAACATTCAGTACTTC
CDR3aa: CASRGLAGAGNIQYF

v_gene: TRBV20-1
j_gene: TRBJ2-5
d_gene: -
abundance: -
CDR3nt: TGCAGTGCCCCGGAGGGTGGCCAAGAGACCCAGTACTTC
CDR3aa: CSAPEGGQETQYF

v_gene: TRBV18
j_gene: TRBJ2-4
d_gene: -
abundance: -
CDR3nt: TGTGCCAGCTCACCATCAGGGATTGACAAAAACATTCAGTACTTC
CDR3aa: CASSPSGIDKNIQYF

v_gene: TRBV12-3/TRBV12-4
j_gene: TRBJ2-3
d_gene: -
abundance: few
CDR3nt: TGTGCCAGCAGTTTGTTAGATACGCAGTATTTT
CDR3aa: CASSLLDTQYF

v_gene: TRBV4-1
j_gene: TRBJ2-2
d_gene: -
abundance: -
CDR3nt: TGCGCCAGCAGCCAAGATACAGCGAGAACCGGGGAGCTGTTTTTT
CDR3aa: CASSQDTARTGELFF

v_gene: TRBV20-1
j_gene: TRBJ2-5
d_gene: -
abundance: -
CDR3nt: TGCAGTGCTAGGACTGGGGGGTGGTCGGAGACCCAGTACTTC
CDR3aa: CSARTGGWSETQYF

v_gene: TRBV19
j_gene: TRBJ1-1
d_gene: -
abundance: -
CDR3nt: TGTGCCAGTAGTAGATTAGATCAAGCTTTCTTT
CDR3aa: CASSRLDQAFF

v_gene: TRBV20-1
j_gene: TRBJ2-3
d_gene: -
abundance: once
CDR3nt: TGCAGTGCTAAAATAGGTGGGATCGGAGATACGCAGTATTTT
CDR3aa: CSAKIGGIGDTQYF

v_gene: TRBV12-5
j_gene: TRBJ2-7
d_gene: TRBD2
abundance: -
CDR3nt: TGTGCTAGTGGGATAGCGGGGCGGAACGAGCAGTACTTC
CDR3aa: CASGIAGRNEQYF

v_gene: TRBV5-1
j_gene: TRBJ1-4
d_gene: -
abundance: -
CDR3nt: TGCGCCAGCAGGGATAACTTACGGGAAAAACTGTTTTTT
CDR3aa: CASRDNLREKLFF